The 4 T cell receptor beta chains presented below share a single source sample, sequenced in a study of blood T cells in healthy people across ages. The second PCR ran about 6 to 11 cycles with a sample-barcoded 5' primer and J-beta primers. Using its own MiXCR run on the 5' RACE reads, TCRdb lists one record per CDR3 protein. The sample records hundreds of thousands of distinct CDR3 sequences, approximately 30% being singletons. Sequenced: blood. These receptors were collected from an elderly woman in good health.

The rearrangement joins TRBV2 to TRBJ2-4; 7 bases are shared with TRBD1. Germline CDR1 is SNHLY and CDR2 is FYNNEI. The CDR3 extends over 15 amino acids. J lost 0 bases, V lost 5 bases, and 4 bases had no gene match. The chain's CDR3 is CASSRTGLAKNIQYF. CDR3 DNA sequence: TGTGCCAGCAGTCGGACAGGTCTAGCCAAAAACATTCAGTACTTC.

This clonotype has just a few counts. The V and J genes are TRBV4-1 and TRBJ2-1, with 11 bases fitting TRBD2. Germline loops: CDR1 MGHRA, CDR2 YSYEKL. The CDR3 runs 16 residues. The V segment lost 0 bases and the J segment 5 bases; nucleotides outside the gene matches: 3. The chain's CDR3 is CASSQDPSGGNNEQFF. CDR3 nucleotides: TGCGCCAGCAGCCAAGATCCTAGCGGGGGGAACAATGAGCAGTTCTTC.

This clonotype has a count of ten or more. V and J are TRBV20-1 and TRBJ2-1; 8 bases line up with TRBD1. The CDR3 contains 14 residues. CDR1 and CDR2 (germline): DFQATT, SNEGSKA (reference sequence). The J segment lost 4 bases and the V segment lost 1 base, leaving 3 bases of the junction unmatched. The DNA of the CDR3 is TGCAGTGCTAGAGGACAGGGGACTTACAATGAGCAGTTCTTC. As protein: CSARGQGTYNEQFF.

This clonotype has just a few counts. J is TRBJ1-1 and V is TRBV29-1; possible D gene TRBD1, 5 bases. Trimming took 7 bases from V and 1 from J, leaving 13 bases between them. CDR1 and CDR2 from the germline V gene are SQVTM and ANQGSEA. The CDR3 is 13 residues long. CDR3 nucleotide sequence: TGCAGCGGAGGAGGGGCGGAGAACACTGAAGCTTTCTTT. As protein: CSGGGAENTEAFF. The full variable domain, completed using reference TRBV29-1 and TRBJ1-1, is SAVISQKPSRDICQRGTSLTIQCQVDSQVTMMFWYRQQPGQSLTLIATANQGSEATYESGFVIDKFPISRPNLTFSTLTVSNMSPEDSSIYLCSGGGAENTEAFFGQGTRLTVV.